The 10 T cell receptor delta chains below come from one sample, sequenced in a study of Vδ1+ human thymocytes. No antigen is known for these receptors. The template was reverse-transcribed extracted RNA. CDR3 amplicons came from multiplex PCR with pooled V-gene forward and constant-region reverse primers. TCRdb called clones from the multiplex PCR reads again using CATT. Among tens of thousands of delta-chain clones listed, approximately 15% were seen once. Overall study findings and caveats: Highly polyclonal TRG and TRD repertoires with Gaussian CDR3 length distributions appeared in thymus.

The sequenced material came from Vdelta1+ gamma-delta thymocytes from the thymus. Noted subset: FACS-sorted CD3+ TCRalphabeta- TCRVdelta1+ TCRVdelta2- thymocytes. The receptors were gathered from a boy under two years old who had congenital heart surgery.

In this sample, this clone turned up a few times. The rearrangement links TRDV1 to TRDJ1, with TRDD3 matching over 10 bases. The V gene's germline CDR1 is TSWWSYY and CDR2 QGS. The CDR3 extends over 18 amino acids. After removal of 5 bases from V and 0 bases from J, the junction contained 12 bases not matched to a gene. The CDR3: CALGNPLGGYGNTDKLIF. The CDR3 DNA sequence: TGTGCTCTTGGGAACCCTTTAGGGGGATACGGAAACACCGATAAACTCATCTTT.

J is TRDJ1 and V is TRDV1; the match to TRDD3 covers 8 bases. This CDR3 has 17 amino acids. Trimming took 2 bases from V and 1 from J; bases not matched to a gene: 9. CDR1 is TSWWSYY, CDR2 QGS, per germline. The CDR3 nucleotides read TGTGCTCTTGGGGAAAAAAGGGGGATAGGTCGCACCGATAAACTCATCTTT. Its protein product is CALGEKRGIGRTDKLIF.

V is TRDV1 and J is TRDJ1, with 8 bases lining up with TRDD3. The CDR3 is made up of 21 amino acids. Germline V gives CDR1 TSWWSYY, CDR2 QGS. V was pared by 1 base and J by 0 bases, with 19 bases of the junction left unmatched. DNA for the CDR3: TGTGCTCTTGGGGAACGCATCTTTACTGGGGGCTCTAGGGCGTACACCGATAAACTCATCTTT. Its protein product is CALGERIFTGGSRAYTDKLIF.

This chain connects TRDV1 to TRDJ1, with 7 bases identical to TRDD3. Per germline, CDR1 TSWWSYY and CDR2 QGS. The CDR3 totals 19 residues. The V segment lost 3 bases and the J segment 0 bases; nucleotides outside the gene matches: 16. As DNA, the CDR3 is TGTGCTCTTGGGGATTGCACCACCTGGGGGGTAACGGACACCGATAAACTCATCTTT. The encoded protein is CALGDCTTWGVTDTDKLIF.

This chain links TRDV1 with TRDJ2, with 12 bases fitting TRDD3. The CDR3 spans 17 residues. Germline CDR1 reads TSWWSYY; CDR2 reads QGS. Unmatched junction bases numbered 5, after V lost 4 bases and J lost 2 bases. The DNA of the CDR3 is TGTGCTCTTGGGGTCCTGGGGGATACGAGGTTGACAGCACAACTCTTCTTT. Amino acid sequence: CALGVLGDTRLTAQLFF.

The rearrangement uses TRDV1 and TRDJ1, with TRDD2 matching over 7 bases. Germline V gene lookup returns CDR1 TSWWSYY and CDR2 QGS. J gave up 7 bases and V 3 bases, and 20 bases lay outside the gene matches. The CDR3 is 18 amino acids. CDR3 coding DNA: TGTGCTCTTGGGGACCTTTCCTTCCTCGGGACATACCATGGTAAACTCATCTTT. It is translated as CALGDLSFLGTYHGKLIF.

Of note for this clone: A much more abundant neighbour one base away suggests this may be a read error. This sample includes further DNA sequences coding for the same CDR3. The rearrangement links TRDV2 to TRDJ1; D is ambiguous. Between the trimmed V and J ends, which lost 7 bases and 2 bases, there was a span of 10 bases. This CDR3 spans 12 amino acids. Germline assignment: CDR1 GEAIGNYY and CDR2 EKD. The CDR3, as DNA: TGTGCCTGGGTGTACGGGACCGATAAACTCATCTTT. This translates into CAWVYGTDKLIF.

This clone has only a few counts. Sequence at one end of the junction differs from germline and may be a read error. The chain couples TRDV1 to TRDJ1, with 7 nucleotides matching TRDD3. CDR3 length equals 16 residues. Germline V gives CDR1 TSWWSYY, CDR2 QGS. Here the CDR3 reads CALGERLYWGFDKLIF. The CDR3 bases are TGTGCCCTTGGGGAACGACTGTACTGGGGTTTTGATAAACTCATCTTT.

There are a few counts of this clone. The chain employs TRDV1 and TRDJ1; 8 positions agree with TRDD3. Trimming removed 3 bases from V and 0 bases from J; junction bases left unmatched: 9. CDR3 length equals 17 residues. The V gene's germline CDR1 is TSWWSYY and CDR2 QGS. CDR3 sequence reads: CALGDPTYWGYTDKLIF. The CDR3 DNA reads TGTGCTCTTGGGGATCCTACGTACTGGGGGTACACCGATAAACTCATCTTT.

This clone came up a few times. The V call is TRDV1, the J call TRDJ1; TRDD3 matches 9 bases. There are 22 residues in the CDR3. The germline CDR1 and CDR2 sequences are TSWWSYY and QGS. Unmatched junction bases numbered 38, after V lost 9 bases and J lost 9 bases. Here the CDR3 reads CALFPSRRLGETTIIPPLQLIF. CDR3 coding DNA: TGTGCTCTCTTTCCTTCCCGAAGACTGGGGGAAACTACAATTATTCCACCGCTCCAACTCATCTTT.